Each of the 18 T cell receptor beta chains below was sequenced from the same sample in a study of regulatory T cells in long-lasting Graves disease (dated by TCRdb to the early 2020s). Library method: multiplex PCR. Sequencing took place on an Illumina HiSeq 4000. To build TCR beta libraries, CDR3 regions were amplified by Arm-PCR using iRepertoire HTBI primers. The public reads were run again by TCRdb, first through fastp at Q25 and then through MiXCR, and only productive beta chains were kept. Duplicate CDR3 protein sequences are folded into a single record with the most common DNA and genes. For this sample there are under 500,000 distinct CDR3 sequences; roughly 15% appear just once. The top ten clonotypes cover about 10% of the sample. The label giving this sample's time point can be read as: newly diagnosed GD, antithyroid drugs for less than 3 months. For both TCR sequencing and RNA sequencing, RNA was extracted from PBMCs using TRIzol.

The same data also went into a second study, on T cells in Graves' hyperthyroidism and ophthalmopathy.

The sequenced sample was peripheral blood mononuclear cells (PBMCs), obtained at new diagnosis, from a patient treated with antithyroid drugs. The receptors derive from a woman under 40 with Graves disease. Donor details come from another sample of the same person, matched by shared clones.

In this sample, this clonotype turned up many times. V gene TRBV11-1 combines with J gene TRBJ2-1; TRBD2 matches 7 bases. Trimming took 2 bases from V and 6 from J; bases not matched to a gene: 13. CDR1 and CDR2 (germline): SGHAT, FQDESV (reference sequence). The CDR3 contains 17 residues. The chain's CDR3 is CASSLSLGLAESNEQFF. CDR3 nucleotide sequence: TGTGCCAGCAGCTTAAGTTTAGGGCTAGCGGAATCCAATGAGCAGTTCTTC.

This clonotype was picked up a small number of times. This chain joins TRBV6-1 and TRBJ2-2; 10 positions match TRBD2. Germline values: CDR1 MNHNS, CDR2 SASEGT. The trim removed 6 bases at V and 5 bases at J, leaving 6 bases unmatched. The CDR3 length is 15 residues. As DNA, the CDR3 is TGTGCCAGCAGGGGGGGAGCGGGAGGGACCGGGGAGCTGTTTTTT. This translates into CASRGGAGGTGELFF.

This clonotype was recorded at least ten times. CDR3 nucleotide sequence: TGTGCCAGTAGTGGAAGATGGAGGGGTTCGAACACTGAAGCTTTCTTT. Amino acid sequence: CASSGRWRGSNTEAFF. This rearrangement joins TRBV19 to TRBJ1-1, with TRBD1 as a possible D gene (5 bases). Germline CDR1 is LNHDA and CDR2 is SQIVND (reference sequence). Trimming stripped 5 bases from V and 1 base from J, with 17 bases between. The CDR3 extends over 16 amino acids.

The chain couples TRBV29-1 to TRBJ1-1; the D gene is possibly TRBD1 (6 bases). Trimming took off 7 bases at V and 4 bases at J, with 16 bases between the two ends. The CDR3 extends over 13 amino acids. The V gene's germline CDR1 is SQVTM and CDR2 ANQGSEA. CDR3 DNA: TGCAGCGCTGAGGGGGGGCCAGGCACTGAAGCTTTCTTT. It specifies CSAEGGPGTEAFF.

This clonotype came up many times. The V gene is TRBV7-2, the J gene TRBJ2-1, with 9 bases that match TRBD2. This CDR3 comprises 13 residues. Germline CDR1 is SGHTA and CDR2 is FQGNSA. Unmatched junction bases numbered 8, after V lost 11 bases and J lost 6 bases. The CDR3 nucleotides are TGTGCCGGGGCGGGAGGGCCACTCAATGAGCAGTTCTTC. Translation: CAGAGGPLNEQFF.

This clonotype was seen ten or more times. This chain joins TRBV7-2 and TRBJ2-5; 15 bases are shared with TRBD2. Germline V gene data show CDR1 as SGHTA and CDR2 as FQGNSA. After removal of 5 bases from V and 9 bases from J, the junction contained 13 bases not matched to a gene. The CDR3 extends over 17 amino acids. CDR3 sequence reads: CASSEQPGLAGGRAQYF. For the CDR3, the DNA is TGTGCCAGCAGCGAACAACCGGGACTAGCGGGAGGACGCGCCCAGTACTTC.

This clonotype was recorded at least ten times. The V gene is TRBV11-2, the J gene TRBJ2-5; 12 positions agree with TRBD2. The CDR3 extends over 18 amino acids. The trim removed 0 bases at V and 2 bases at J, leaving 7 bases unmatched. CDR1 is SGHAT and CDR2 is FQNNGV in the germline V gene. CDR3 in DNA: TGTGCCAGCAGCTTAGAACTTGGACTAGCGGGATCACAAGAGACCCAGTACTTC. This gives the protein CASSLELGLAGSQETQYF.

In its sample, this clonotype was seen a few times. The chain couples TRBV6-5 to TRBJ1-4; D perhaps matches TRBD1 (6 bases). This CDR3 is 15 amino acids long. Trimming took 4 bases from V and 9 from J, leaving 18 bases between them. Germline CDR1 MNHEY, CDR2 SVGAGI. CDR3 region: CASSSQEGEVKKLFF. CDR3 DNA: TGTGCCAGCAGTTCTCAGGAGGGGGAAGTTAAAAAACTGTTTTTT.

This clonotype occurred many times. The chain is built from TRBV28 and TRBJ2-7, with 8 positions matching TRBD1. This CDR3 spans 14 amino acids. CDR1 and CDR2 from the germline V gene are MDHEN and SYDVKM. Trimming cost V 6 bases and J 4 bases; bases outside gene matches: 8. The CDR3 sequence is CASSLPQGAYEQYF. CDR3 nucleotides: TGTGCCAGCAGCCTCCCCCAGGGGGCTTACGAGCAGTACTTC. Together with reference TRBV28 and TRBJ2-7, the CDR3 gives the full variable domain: DVKVTQSSRYLVKRTGEKVFLECVQDMDHENMFWYRQDPGLGLRLIYFSYDVKMKEKGDIPEGYSVSREKKERFSLILESASTNQTSMYLCASSLPQGAYEQYFGPGTRLTVT.

In DNA, the CDR3 is TGCAGTGCTGGGAAGACAGGGAACTATGGCTACACCTTC. It translates to CSAGKTGNYGYTF. This chain links TRBV20-1 with TRBJ1-2; 7 nucleotides line up with TRBD1. From germline, CDR1 is DFQATT and CDR2 SNEGSKA (reference sequence). V lost 5 bases to trimming and J lost 2 bases; unmatched junction nucleotides: 5. The CDR3 is 13 amino acids.

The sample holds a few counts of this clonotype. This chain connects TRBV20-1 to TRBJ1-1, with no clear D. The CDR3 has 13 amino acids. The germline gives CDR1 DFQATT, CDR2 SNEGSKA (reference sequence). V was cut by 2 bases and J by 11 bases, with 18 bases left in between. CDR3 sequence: CSARLQTPERAFF. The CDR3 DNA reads TGCAGTGCTAGATTACAGACCCCTGAAAGGGCTTTCTTT.

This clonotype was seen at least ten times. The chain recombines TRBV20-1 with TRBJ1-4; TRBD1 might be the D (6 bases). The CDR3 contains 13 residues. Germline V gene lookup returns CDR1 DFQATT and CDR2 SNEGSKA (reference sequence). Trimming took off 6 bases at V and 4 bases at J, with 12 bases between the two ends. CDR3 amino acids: CSAPGQNNEKLFF. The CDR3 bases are TGCAGTGCACCAGGACAGAATAATGAAAAACTGTTTTTT.

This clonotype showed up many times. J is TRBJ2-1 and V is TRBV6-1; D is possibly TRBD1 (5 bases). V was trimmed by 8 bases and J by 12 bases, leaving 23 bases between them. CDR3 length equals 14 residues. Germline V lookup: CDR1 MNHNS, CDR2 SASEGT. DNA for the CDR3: TGTGCCAGCTCCCCCCAGGGCACCCGGAATCGGCAGTTCTTC. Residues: CASSPQGTRNRQFF.

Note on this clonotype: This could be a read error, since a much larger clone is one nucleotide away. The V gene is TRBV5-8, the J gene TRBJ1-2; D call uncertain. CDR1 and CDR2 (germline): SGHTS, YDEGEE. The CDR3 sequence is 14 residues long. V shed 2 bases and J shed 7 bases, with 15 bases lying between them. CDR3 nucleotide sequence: TGTGCCAGCAGCTTTCGACTGGTTATGCGTGGCTACACCTTC. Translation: CASSFRLVMRGYTF.

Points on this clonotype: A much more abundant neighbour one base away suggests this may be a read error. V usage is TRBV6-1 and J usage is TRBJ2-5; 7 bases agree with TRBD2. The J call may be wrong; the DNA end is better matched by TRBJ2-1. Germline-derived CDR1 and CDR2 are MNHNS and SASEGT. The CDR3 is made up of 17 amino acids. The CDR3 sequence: CASSRPGDYLSRSEQFF. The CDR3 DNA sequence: TGTGCCAGCAGTCGGCCCGGGGACTACCTGAGCCGGAGTGAGCAGTTCTTC.

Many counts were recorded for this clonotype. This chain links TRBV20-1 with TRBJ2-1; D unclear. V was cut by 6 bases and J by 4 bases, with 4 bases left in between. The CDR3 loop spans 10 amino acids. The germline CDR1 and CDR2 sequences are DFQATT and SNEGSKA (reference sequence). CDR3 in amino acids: CSAEYNEQFF. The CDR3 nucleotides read TGCAGTGCGGAATACAATGAGCAGTTCTTC.

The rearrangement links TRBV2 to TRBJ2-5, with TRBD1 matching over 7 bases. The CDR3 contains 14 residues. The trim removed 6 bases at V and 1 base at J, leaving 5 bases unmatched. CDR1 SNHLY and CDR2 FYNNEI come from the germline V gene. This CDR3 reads CASRTGQTQETQYF. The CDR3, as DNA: TGTGCCAGCAGGACGGGACAGACCCAAGAGACCCAGTACTTC.

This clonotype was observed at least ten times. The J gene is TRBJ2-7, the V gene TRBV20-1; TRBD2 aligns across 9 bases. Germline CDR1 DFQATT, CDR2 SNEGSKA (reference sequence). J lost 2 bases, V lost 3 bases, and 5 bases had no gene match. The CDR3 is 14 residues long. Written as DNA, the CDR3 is TGCAGTGCTAGGATAGCGGGAGTCACCTACGAGCAGTACTTC. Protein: CSARIAGVTYEQYF.